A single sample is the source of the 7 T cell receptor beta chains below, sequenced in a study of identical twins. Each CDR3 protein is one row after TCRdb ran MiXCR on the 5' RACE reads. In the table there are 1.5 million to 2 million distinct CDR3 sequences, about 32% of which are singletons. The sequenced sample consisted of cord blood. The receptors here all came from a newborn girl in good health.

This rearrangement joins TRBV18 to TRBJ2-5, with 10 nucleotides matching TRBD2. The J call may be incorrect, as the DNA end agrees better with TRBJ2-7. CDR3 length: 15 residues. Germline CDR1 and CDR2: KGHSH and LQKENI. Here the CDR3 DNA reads TGTGCCAGCTCACCGCCTAGCGGGAGTACCTACGAGCAGTACTTC. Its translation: CASSPPSGSTYEQYF.

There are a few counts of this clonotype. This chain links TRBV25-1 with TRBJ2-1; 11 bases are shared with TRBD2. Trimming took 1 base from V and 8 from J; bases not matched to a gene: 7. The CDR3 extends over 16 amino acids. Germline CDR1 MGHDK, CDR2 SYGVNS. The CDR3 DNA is TGTGCCAGCAGTGAATTGGGGACTAGCGGCGGGGATGAGCAGTTCTTC. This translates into CASSELGTSGGDEQFF.

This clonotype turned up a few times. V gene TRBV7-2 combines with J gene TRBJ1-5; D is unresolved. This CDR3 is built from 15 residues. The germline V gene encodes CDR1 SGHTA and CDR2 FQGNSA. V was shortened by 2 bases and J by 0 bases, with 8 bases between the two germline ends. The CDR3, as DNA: TGTGCCAGCAGCTTAAGTCCAACTAGCAATCAGCCCCAGCATTTT. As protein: CASSLSPTSNQPQHF.

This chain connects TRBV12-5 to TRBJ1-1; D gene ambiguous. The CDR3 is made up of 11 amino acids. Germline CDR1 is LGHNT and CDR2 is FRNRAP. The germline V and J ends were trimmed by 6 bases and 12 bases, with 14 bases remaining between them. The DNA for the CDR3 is TGTGCTAGTGGGGGCGGCCATGGAACTTTCTTT. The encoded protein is CASGGGHGTFF.

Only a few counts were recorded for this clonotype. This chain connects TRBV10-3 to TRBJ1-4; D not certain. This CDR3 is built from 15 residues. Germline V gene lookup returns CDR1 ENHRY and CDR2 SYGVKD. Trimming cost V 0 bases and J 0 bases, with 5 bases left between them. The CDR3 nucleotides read TGTGCCATCAGTGAGTCCGCCACAACTAATGAAAAACTGTTTTTT. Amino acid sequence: CAISESATTNEKLFF.

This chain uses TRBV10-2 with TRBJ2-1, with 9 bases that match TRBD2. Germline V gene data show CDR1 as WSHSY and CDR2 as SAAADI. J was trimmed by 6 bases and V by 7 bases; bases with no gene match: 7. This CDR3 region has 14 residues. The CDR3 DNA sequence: TGCGCCAGCACTTATAGCGGGAGCATCAATGAGCAGTTCTTC. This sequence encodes CASTYSGSINEQFF.

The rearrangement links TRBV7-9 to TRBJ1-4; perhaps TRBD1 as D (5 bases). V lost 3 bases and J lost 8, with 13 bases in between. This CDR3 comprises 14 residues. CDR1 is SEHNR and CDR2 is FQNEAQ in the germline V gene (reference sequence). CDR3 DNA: TGTGCCAGCAGCTTTTGGCAGGGCAGAGAAAAACTGTTTTTT. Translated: CASSFWQGREKLFF.